These T cell receptor beta chains were read from a single sample in a study of control samples from healthy donors and cancer patients. Sequencing used immunoSEQ multiplex PCR; TCRdb keeps in-frame clones, though not all of them. Among about 39,000 clones, around four fifths were seen once, and the ten largest hold roughly 21%. Sequencing used PBMCs. These receptor sequences come from a woman between 55 and 75 years old with lung cancer. Both conserved end residues are part of each CDR3. D genes are given only for firm matches. Some rows have no size entry. The others give once, few or many, or a class for an expanded clone.

V gene: TRBV14
D gene: TRBD2
clone size: NA
J gene: TRBJ2-1
CDR3 DNA: TGTGCCAGCAGCCAAGGGGCGGGAGGGCTCTACAATGAGCAGTTCTTC
CDR3 protein: CASSQGAGGLYNEQFF

V gene: TRBV28
D gene: NA
clone size: NA
J gene: TRBJ1-5
CDR3 DNA: TGTGCCAGCAGTTTAAGTAGCTTAGTAACACCCCAGCATTTT
CDR3 protein: CASSLSSLVTPQHF

V gene: TRBV7-6
D gene: NA
clone size: once
J gene: TRBJ2-2
CDR3 DNA: TGTGCCAGCAGCCCCCTTAGTTCGGTGGCGAACACCGGGGAGCTGTTTTTT
CDR3 protein: CASSPLSSVANTGELFF

V gene: TRBV9
D gene: NA
clone size: NA
J gene: TRBJ2-3
CDR3 DNA: TGTGCCAGCAGCGTAGGTAGCACAGATACGCAGTATTTT
CDR3 protein: CASSVGSTDTQYF

V gene: TRBV13
D gene: NA
clone size: once
J gene: TRBJ2-5
CDR3 DNA: TGTGCCAGCAGCTTAGAAACCAGAAGAGAGACCCAGTACTTC
CDR3 protein: CASSLETRRETQYF

V gene: TRBV6-5
D gene: NA
clone size: NA
J gene: TRBJ1-1
CDR3 DNA: TGTGCCAGCAGTTACTCCCACGCCGCGGACACTGAAGCTTTCTTT
CDR3 protein: CASSYSHAADTEAFF

V gene: TRBV19
D gene: TRBD1
clone size: NA
J gene: TRBJ1-1
CDR3 DNA: TGTGCCAGTAGTATGGACAGGGCGTATGAAGCTTTCTTT
CDR3 protein: CASSMDRAYEAFF

V gene: TRBV3-1/TRBV3-2
D gene: NA
clone size: NA
J gene: TRBJ2-5
CDR3 DNA: TGTGCCAGCAGCCAGTACAGGGGCGGGGGGACCCAGTACTTC
CDR3 protein: CASSQYRGGGTQYF

V gene: TRBV9
D gene: NA
clone size: NA
J gene: TRBJ1-1
CDR3 DNA: TGTGCCAGCTCCCTGGGGGGGGCCGGAACTGAAGCTTTCTTT
CDR3 protein: CASSLGGAGTEAFF

V gene: TRBV5-1
D gene: NA
clone size: NA
J gene: TRBJ1-1
CDR3 DNA: TGCGCCAGCAGCCCGCCTGGCGGACAAAGGACTGAAGCTTTCTTT
CDR3 protein: CASSPPGGQRTEAFF

V gene: TRBV7-3
D gene: TRBD2
clone size: NA
J gene: TRBJ2-3
CDR3 DNA: TGTGCCAGCAGAAACACGGGAGGTACGCAGTATTTT
CDR3 protein: CASRNTGGTQYF

V gene: TRBV6-2/TRBV6-3
D gene: NA
clone size: NA
J gene: TRBJ2-3
CDR3 DNA: TGTGCCAGCAGCCGAGTAGTGCGGAGACCCGGAGATACGCAGTATTTT
CDR3 protein: CASSRVVRRPGDTQYF

V gene: TRBV5-5
D gene: NA
clone size: NA
J gene: TRBJ2-7
CDR3 DNA: TGTGCCAGCAGCTACTGGGACCTCTACGAGCAGTACTTC
CDR3 protein: CASSYWDLYEQYF

V gene: TRBV6-5
D gene: NA
clone size: NA
J gene: TRBJ2-7
CDR3 DNA: TGTGCCAGCAGAGGGACTGCTGCCTACGAGCAGTACTTC
CDR3 protein: CASRGTAAYEQYF

V gene: TRBV6-6
D gene: NA
clone size: NA
J gene: TRBJ1-1
CDR3 DNA: TGTGCCAGCAGCCCCCAGGGACGGGGCACTGAAGCTTTCTTT
CDR3 protein: CASSPQGRGTEAFF

V gene: TRBV6-5
D gene: NA
clone size: NA
J gene: TRBJ2-5
CDR3 DNA: TGTGCCAGCAGACTTTCTCCAGGGGAGACCCAGTACTTC
CDR3 protein: CASRLSPGETQYF

V gene: TRBV9
D gene: NA
clone size: NA
J gene: TRBJ2-3
CDR3 DNA: TGTGCCAGCAGCGTGGAATTTGGACAGATCACAGATACGCAGTATTTT
CDR3 protein: CASSVEFGQITDTQYF

V gene: TRBV30
D gene: NA
clone size: NA
J gene: TRBJ2-4
CDR3 DNA: TGTGCCTGGAGTGTAGGTCTAGCCAAAAACATTCAGTACTTC
CDR3 protein: CAWSVGLAKNIQYF

V gene: TRBV3-1/TRBV3-2
D gene: TRBD1
clone size: NA
J gene: TRBJ2-5
CDR3 DNA: TGTGCCAGCAGCCCAGGGACAGGGGTCAAGACCCAGTACTTC
CDR3 protein: CASSPGTGVKTQYF

V gene: TRBV21-1
D gene: NA
clone size: NA
J gene: TRBJ2-2
CDR3 DNA: TGTGCCAGCAGCAGGAAGCACAACCCCAACACCGGGGAGCTGTTTTTT
CDR3 protein: CASSRKHNPNTGELFF

V gene: TRBV24-1
D gene: NA
clone size: NA
J gene: TRBJ2-3
CDR3 DNA: TGTGCCACCAGTGATTTTACAGGGACAGATACGCAGTATTTT
CDR3 protein: CATSDFTGTDTQYF

V gene: TRBV7-9
D gene: NA
clone size: NA
J gene: TRBJ2-5
CDR3 DNA: TGTGCCAGCAGCCCGGGACGCGGGGCGGTGGAGACCCAGTACTTC
CDR3 protein: CASSPGRGAVETQYF

V gene: TRBV30
D gene: NA
clone size: NA
J gene: TRBJ2-5
CDR3 DNA: TGTGCCTGGAGTGTGGACTCACAAGAGACCCAGTACTTC
CDR3 protein: CAWSVDSQETQYF

V gene: TRBV5-1
D gene: TRBD1
clone size: once
J gene: TRBJ2-7
CDR3 DNA: TGCGCCAGCAGCTTGGTCCGACAGGGTCGCAACGGTCCGTTC
CDR3 protein: CASSLVRQGRNGPF

V gene: TRBV7-9
D gene: NA
clone size: NA
J gene: TRBJ2-1
CDR3 DNA: TGTGCCAGCACCATCGCTCTAGGTCTAAGCTCCTACAATGAGCAGTTCTTC
CDR3 protein: CASTIALGLSSYNEQFF

V gene: TRBV29-1
D gene: NA
clone size: NA
J gene: TRBJ1-3
CDR3 DNA: TGCAGCGTTGAACTGGGATCTGGAAACACCATATATTTT
CDR3 protein: CSVELGSGNTIYF

V gene: TRBV21-1
D gene: NA
clone size: NA
J gene: TRBJ2-7
CDR3 DNA: TGTGCCGGCCAAGGGACAGGGGCCTACGAGCAGTACTTC
CDR3 protein: CAGQGTGAYEQYF

V gene: TRBV5-4
D gene: NA
clone size: once
J gene: TRBJ2-7
CDR3 DNA: TGTGCCAGCAGCTTGGAGGGAGGGGGATACGAGCAGTACTTC
CDR3 protein: CASSLEGGGYEQYF

V gene: TRBV7-3
D gene: NA
clone size: NA
J gene: TRBJ1-5
CDR3 DNA: TGTGCCAGCAGCCCCCGGGACCACCGAATTAAAAATCAGCCCCAGCATTTT
CDR3 protein: CASSPRDHRIKNQPQHF

V gene: TRBV12-5
D gene: NA
clone size: NA
J gene: TRBJ2-3
CDR3 DNA: TGTGCTAGTGGTTACGGGGAGAGGGCAGATACGCAGTATTTT
CDR3 protein: CASGYGERADTQYF